This T cell receptor beta chain comes out of a study of PD-L1 blockade in urothelial cancer. Produced via immunoSEQ multiplex PCR; TCRdb's table is partial and in-frame only. The repertoire includes 43,000 or so clones, approximately 80% of them detected once, and around 16% sits in the top ten. Time point in this sample: pretreatment peripheral blood. The clonotype comes from a man aged 55 to 70 with urothelial cancer. This material consisted of PBMCs, taken around atezolizumab (anti-PD-L1) treatment.

CDR3 protein: CASSSRQGRVGGYTF. For the CDR3, the DNA is TGTGCCAGCTCGAGTCGACAGGGCCGGGTTGGTGGCTACACCTTC. V usage is TRBV18 and J usage is TRBJ1-2; 7 nucleotides line up with TRBD1. With 6 bases clipped from V and 7 bases from J, the junction kept 14 bases outside the gene matches. There are 15 residues in the CDR3. Germline V gene lookup returns CDR1 KGHSH and CDR2 LQKENI.